The clone carrying this T cell receptor (beta chain) was recorded once. The sample is drawn from a study of cytomegalovirus exposure and HLA in healthy donors. The germline gives CDR1 SGDLS, CDR2 YYNGEE. V dropped 3 bases and J dropped 3; count of bases not matched to a gene: 6. This CDR3 region has 16 residues. A multiplex PCR was run with 60 Vbeta primers and 13 Jbeta primers. Measured with immunoSEQ multiplex PCR; TCRdb has only the in-frame clones, and not every one. The profile shows 87,000 or so clones, around four fifths of them singletons. This sequence originates from a woman in her thirties or forties in good health and CMV-seronegative. Sequencing was carried out using PBMCs. The V call is TRBV9, the J call TRBJ1-3; 10 bases match TRBD1. CDR3 DNA: TGTGCCAGCAGCGAGGGGACAGGGGCGTTTGGAAACACCATATATTTT. Translating it yields CASSEGTGAFGNTIYF.